One and the same sample provided the 5 T cell receptor beta chains below, sequenced in a study of blood T cells in healthy people across ages. A second PCR, run for roughly 7 to 12 cycles, used a sample-barcoded 5' primer plus a J-beta primer mix. From the 5' RACE reads, TCRdb called clonotypes with MiXCR, one entry per CDR3 protein. The sample includes approximately 690,000 distinct CDR3 sequences, around three fifths of them seen just once. The source material was blood. These receptors all stem from a man in his 60s in good health.

This clonotype occurred a few times. J is TRBJ2-3 and V is TRBV29-1; either TRBD1 or TRBD2 may supply D (5 bases each). Germline CDR1 SQVTM, CDR2 ANQGSEA. Trimming cost V 4 bases and J 3 bases, with 8 bases left between them. The CDR3 consists of 12 residues. CDR3 sequence (DNA): TGCAGCGTTGGATGGGGGACAGATACGCAGTATTTT. Its translation: CSVGWGTDTQYF.

This rearrangement joins TRBV7-2 to TRBJ2-1; D is possibly TRBD1 or TRBD2 (5 bases each). Germline V CDR1 and CDR2: SGHTA, FQGNSA. The V end lost 5 bases, the J end lost 15 bases, and 14 bases lay between the germline ends. The CDR3 totals 11 residues. The CDR3 DNA reads TGTGCCAGCAGCCCCGGGGCAGGAACGTTCTTC. It yields the protein CASSPGAGTFF.

The CDR3 region is CAISGRVSPDREEGEDEQFF. As DNA, the CDR3 is TGTGCCATCAGTGGTCGGGTCTCTCCGGACAGGGAGGAGGGTGAGGATGAGCAGTTCTTC. This chain uses TRBV10-3 with TRBJ2-1; 8 bases agree with TRBD1. CDR1 is ENHRY and CDR2 is SYGVKD in the germline V gene. The CDR3 is 20 residues long. V shed 4 bases, J shed 8 bases, and the junction held 25 bases outside the gene matches.

This clonotype was seen a handful of times. The chain uses TRBV5-1 and TRBJ2-5, with TRBD2 identical over 10 bases. V was pared by 6 bases and J by 8 bases, with 4 bases of the junction left unmatched. The germline CDR1 and CDR2 sequences are SGHRS and YFSETQ. This CDR3 region has 12 residues. In nucleotides, the CDR3 is TGCGCCAGCACCCTAGCGGGAGACACCCAGTACTTC. Protein: CASTLAGDTQYF.

V gene TRBV24-1 combines with J gene TRBJ1-1, with a weak D call TRBD1 (5 bases). CDR1 KGHDR and CDR2 SFDVKD come from the germline V gene. CDR3 length: 15 residues. The V end was cut by 2 bases, the J end by 0 bases, with 9 bases between. The CDR3 protein is CATSDSTGLNTEAFF. The CDR3 bases are TGTGCCACCAGTGATTCTACAGGCTTGAACACTGAAGCTTTCTTT.